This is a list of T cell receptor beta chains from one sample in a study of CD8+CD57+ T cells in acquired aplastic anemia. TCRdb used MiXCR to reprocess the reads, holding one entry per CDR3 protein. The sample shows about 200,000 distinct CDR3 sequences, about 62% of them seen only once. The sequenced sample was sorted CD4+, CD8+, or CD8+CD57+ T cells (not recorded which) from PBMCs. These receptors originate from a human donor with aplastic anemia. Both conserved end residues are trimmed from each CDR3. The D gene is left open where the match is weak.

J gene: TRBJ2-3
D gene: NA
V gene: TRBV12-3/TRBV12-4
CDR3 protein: ASSPSGTDTQY

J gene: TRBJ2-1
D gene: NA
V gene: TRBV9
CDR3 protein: ASSVGTSYNEQF

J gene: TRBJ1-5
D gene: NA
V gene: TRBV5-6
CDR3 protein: ASSLGHPNQPQH

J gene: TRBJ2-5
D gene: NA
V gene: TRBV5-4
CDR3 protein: ATEGSRGETQY

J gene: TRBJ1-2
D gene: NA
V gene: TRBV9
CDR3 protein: ASSLTQYGYT

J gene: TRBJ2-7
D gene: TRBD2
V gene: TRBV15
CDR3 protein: ATSREGTNTYEQY

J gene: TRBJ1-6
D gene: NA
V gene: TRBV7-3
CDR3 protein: ASSQEATTGPYSPLH

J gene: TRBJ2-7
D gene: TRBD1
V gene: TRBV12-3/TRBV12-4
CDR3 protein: ASSATDRGQEQY

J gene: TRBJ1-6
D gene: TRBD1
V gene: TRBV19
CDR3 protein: ASSILGTGDYSPLH

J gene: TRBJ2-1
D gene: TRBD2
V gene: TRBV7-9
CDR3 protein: ASSQASGTTYNEQF

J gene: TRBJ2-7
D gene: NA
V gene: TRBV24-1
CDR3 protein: ATSETAGARPYEQY

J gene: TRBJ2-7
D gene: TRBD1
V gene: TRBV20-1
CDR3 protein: SALDRALSYEQY

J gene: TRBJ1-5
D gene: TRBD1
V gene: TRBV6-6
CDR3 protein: ASRGQGARQPQH

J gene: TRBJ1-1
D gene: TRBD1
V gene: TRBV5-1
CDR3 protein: ASSFRADRGRYTEAF

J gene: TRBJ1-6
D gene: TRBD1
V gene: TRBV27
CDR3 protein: ASSLDRVSSPLH

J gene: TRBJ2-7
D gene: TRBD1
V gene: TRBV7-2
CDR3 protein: ASSRPSGGGEQY

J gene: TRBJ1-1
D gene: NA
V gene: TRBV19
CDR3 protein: ASTQGRKAF

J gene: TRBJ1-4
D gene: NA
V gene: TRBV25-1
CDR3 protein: ASSVHATNEKLF

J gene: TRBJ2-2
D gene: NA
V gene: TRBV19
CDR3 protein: ASSIVTGELF

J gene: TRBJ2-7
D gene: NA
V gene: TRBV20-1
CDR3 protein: SAFQVVGYEQY

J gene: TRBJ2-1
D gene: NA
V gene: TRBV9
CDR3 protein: ASSVADSSYDEQF

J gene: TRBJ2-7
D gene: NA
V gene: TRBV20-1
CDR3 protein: SASLGYEQY

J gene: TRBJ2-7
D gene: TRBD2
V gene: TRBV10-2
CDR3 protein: ASRKELAASEQY

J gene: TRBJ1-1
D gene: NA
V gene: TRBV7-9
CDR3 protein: ASLGGGLNTEAF

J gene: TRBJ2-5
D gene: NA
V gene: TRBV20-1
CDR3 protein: SGDRGLAQETQY

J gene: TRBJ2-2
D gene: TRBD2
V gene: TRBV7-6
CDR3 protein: ATRELAANTGELF

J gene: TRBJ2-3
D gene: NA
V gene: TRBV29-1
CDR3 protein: SVGGVGRNTDTQY

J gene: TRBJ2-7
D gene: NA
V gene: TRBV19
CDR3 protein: ASSIAGYGTYEQY

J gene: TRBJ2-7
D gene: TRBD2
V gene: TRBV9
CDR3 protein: ASSVTHAGGKNEQY

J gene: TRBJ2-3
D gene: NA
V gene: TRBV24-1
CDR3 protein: ATSVPRTSSTDTQY

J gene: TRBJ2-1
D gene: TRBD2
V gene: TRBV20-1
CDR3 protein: GVAGGLDNEQF

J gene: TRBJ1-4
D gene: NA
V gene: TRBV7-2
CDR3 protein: ASSLDRVEEKLF

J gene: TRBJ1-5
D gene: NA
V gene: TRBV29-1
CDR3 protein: SVAGIGSNQPQH

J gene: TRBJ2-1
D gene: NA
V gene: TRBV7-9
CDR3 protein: AGSLEERPYNEQF

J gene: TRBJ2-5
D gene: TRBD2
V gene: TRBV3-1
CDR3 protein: ASALAGHQETQY

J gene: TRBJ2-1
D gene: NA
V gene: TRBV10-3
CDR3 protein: AIMGSSYNEQF

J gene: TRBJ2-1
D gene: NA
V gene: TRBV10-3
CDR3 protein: ASSDESYNEQF

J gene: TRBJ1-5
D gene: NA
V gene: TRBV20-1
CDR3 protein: SAIRGSNQPQH

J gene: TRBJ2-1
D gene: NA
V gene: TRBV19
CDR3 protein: ASSIPRGVYNEQF

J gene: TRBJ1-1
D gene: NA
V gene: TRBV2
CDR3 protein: ASSGGPNTEAF

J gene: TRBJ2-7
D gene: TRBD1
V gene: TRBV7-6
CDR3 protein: ASSSTAGQGYEQC

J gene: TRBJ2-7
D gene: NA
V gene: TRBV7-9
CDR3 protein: ASSSSATYEQY

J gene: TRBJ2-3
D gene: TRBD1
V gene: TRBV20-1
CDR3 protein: SAGTGGRSDTQY

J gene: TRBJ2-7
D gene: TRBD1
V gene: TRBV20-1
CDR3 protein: SARGTGQGQTSSYEQY

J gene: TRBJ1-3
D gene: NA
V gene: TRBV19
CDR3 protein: ASSPNRGPAGNTIY

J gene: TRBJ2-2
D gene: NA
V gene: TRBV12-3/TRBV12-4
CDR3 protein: ASANGPGELF

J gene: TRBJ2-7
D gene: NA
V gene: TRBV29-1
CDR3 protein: SVEFGLSGEQY

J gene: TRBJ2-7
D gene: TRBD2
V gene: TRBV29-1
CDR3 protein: SVGLAGRYEQY

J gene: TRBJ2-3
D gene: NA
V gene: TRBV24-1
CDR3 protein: ATSDLGSTDTQY

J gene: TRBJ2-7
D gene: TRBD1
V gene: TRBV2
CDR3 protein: ANHGTGSREQY

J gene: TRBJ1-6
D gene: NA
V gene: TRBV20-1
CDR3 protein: SASSPGHPSPLH

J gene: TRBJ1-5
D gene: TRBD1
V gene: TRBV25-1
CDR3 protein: ASSGGTGDNQPLH